This T cell receptor beta chain came from a study of neurological immune-mediated disorders. As for the cDNA, it was generated by 5'RACE with 10-nucleotide random UMIs. A single record per CDR3 protein comes from TCRdb applying MiXCR to the 5' RACE reads. The table shows tens of thousands of distinct CDR3 sequences, with about 10% occurring only once. This clonotype was seen only a few times. CDR3 length: 13 amino acids. Germline lookup yields CDR1 MNHEY and CDR2 SVGAGI. Trimming cost V 8 bases and J 0 bases, with 10 bases left between them. Stated time point: longitudinal time-point 1 (baseline). A total of 2 million PBMCs stored at -80 degrees C provided the unsorted libraries.

This chain uses TRBV6-5 with TRBJ1-1; D remains unclear. This sequence was found in a male donor with HTLV-1-associated myelopathy (HAM/TSP). Sequenced sample: PBMCs. CDR3 DNA sequence: TGTGCCAGCGGAACATCCATGAACACTGAAGCTTTCTTT. Translating gives CASGTSMNTEAFF.